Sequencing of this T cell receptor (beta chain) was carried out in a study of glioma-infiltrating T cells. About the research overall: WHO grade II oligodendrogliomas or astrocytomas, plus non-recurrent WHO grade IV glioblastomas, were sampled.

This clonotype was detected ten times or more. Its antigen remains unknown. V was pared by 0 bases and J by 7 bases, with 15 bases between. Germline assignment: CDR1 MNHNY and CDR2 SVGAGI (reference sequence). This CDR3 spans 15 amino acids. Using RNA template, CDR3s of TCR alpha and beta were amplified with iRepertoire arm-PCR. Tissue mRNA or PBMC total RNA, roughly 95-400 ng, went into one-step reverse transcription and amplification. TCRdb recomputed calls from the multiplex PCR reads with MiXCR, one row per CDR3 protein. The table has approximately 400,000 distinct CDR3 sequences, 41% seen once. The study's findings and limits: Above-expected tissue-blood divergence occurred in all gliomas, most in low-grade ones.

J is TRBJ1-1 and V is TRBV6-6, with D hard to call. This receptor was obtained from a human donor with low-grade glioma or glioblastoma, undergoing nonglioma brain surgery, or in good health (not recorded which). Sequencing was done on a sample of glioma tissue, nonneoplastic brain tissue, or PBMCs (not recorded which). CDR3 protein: CASSYSAAGRSEAFF. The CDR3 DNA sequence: TGTGCCAGCAGTTACTCAGCAGCGGGAAGGAGTGAAGCTTTCTTT.